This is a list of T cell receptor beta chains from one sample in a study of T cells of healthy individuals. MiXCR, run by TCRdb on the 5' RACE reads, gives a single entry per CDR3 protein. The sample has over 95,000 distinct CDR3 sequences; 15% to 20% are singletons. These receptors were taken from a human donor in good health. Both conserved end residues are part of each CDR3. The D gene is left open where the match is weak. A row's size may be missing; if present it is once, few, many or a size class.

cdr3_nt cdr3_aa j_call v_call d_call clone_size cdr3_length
TGTGCCAGCAGTTTACTTGGACGGTCGAGCTCCTACGAGCAGTACTTC CASSLLGRSSSYEQYF TRBJ2-7 TRBV28 - many 16
TGTGCCAGCTCACCCCTCCCGGGACAGGGAAATCAGCCCCAGCATTTT CASSPLPGQGNQPQHF TRBJ1-5 TRBV18 TRBD1 many 16
TGCGCCAGCAGCCAAGTAGCGGGAGGCACAGGGGAGCAGTACTTC CASSQVAGGTGEQYF TRBJ2-7 TRBV4-3 TRBD2 - 15
TGTGCCATCAGCCTCGAATGGAGGGGCGAGCAGTACTTC CAISLEWRGEQYF TRBJ2-7 TRBV10-3 - many 13
TGTGCCAGCAGCCTTCCTAGCGCCTACGAGCAGTACTTC CASSLPSAYEQYF TRBJ2-7 TRBV7-9 - few 13
TGTGCCAGCAGTTTCGTCACCAACGAGCAGTACTTC CASSFVTNEQYF TRBJ2-7 TRBV28 - many 12
TGTGCCAGCAGCCCGCGGACGGAGAATCAGCCCCAGCATTTT CASSPRTENQPQHF TRBJ1-5 TRBV7-2 - many 14
TGTGCTAGTGTTCTTCTACTGGAGGGACAGGGGAACACCGGGGAGCTGTTTTTT CASVLLLEGQGNTGELFF TRBJ2-2 TRBV12-5 TRBD1 few 18
TGTGCCAGCAGCCAAGACGGCACTGAAGCTTTCTTT CASSQDGTEAFF TRBJ1-1 TRBV6-5 - many 12
TGCAGTGCTAGAGATCCCGCAAACAATCAGCCCCAGCATTTT CSARDPANNQPQHF TRBJ1-5 TRBV20-1 - - 14
TGTGCCAGCACACGAAGGGGACTAGCCGAGGAGACCCAGTACTTC CASTRRGLAEETQYF TRBJ2-5 TRBV13 TRBD2 few 15
TGTGCCAGCAGTTATGACCCCGGATTCGGAACCTACGAGCAGTACTTC CASSYDPGFGTYEQYF TRBJ2-7 TRBV6-2/TRBV6-3 - - 16
TGTGCCAGCAGCTCACGGGCTCAGGCCCGGGGCTACACCTTC CASSSRAQARGYTF TRBJ1-2 TRBV6-2/TRBV6-3 - - 14
TGTGCCAGCAGTCTGGTTGGGACTAGCGGTCCTCGGCACACCGGGGAGCTGTTTTTT CASSLVGTSGPRHTGELFF TRBJ2-2 TRBV28 TRBD2 - 19
TGTGCCAGCAGCCGACAGGCTTATTATGGCTACACCTTC CASSRQAYYGYTF TRBJ1-2 TRBV14 - few 13
TGTGCCAGCAGTTCACTAGCGGGAGGCTTCGATGAGCAGTTCTTC CASSSLAGGFDEQFF TRBJ2-1 TRBV12-3/TRBV12-4 TRBD2 - 15
TGTGCCAGCAGCTTAGTAGACAGGGGAGGCGAGCAGTACTTC CASSLVDRGGEQYF TRBJ2-7 TRBV7-9 TRBD1 few 14
TGTGCCAGCAGTTTTCCCGGGACCGAAAAGAGAGAGACCCAGTACTTC CASSFPGTEKRETQYF TRBJ2-5 TRBV28 - many 16
TGCGCCAGCAGCTTGGACGGTTTGAACACTGAAGCTTTCTTT CASSLDGLNTEAFF TRBJ1-1 TRBV5-1 - - 14
TGTGCCAGCAGAGAAACGGACAGGAAATCCAATGAGCAGTTCTTC CASRETDRKSNEQFF TRBJ2-1 TRBV7-8 TRBD1 few 15
TGTGCCAGCAGCTCCAGGGATGCCGGGGAGCTGTTTTTT CASSSRDAGELFF TRBJ2-2 TRBV7-2 - - 13
TGTGCCAGCAGCCCTTGGACAGGCGAGAGCTCCTACGAGCAGTACTTC CASSPWTGESSYEQYF TRBJ2-7 TRBV7-6 TRBD1 few 16
TGTGCCAGCAGTTACACCACCGGGACAGGCCATTACAATGAGCAGTTCTTC CASSYTTGTGHYNEQFF TRBJ2-1 TRBV6-7 TRBD1 few 17
TGTGCCAGCAGTCCAGCCGGGACAGCAAACTACGAGCAGTACTTC CASSPAGTANYEQYF TRBJ2-7 TRBV28 TRBD1 few 15
TGCAGTGGAGGACAGGGGGGCAATCAGCCCCAGCATTTT CSGGQGGNQPQHF TRBJ1-5 TRBV20-1 TRBD1 many 13
TGTGCCAGCAGTGGTCTAGCGGGGAGGACAGATACGCAGTATTTT CASSGLAGRTDTQYF TRBJ2-3 TRBV2 TRBD2 - 15
TGTGCCAGCAAAATTCTTAGCGGGAGCGAGCTCACCGGGGAGCTGTTTTTT CASKILSGSELTGELFF TRBJ2-2 TRBV28 TRBD2 many 17
TGTGCCAGCAGCCGCCCTCTAGAAGATACGCAGTATTTT CASSRPLEDTQYF TRBJ2-3 TRBV14 - - 13